The 17 T cell receptor beta chains listed next were all sequenced from one sample in a study of regulatory T cells in long-lasting Graves disease. Building of the TCR beta libraries involved iRepertoire HTBI primers and Arm-PCR of CDR3 regions. TCRdb re-derived calls from the multiplex PCR reads in MiXCR, one entry per CDR3 protein. This table holds roughly 430,000 distinct CDR3 sequences, 21% found once. Documented time point: persistent/refractory GD, antithyroid drugs over 5 years with positive TRAb. Extracted RNA from PBMCs served as the source of the TCR library. Specimen: peripheral blood mononuclear cells (PBMCs), collected when the disease was refractory, from a patient treated with antithyroid drugs. Source of these receptors: a female donor with Graves disease.

In the case of this clonotype: With a far larger clone one base away, a read error is the likely cause. V gene TRBV11-2 combines with J gene TRBJ2-5, with D possibly matching TRBD1 (6 bases). Germline CDR1 reads SGHAT; CDR2 reads FQNNGV. V was trimmed by 6 bases and J by 6 bases, leaving 11 bases between them. This CDR3 has 12 amino acids. The CDR3 nucleotides are TGTGCCAGCAGACAGGGATTTAAGACCCAGTACTTC. Protein product: CASRQGFKTQYF.

This sequence joins TRBV3-1 and TRBJ2-6; no firm D call. The CDR3 length is 17 residues. The V gene lost 4 bases and the J gene lost 2 bases, with 15 bases spanning the gap. CDR1 and CDR2 from the germline V gene are LGHDT and YNNKEL (reference sequence). CDR3 DNA sequence: TGTGCCAGCAGCCGGGCGGAACCTTTCCCTGGGGCCAACGTCCTGACTTTC. Translating it yields CASSRAEPFPGANVLTF.

Ten or more counts support this clonotype. The chain uses TRBV12-3 or TRBV12-4 and TRBJ1-6; TRBD1 matches 9 bases. V lost 6 bases and J lost 8; bases outside the gene matches: 5. This CDR3 spans 14 amino acids. The CDR3 region has the DNA TGTGCCAGCAGCGGGACAGGGTTTGATTCACCCCTCCACTTT. Translation: CASSGTGFDSPLHF.

This clonotype was detected many times. The V call is TRBV10-3, the J call TRBJ1-4; D is perhaps TRBD1 (5 bases). Trimming left V 0 bases short and J 5 bases short, with 10 bases between. The CDR3 totals 15 residues. The germline V gene encodes CDR1 ENHRY and CDR2 SYGVKD. This CDR3 is CAISESGGANEKLFF. CDR3 nucleotides: TGTGCCATCAGTGAGTCTGGAGGGGCAAATGAAAAACTGTTTTTT.

This clonotype was seen repeatedly, ten times or more. The genes are TRBV2 and TRBJ2-7; no firm D call. V was cut by 1 base and J by 3 bases, with 7 bases left in between. The CDR3 has 13 residues. Per germline, CDR1 SNHLY and CDR2 FYNNEI. For the CDR3, the DNA is TGTGCCAGCAGTGAAGGGCAGTACTACGAGCAGTACTTC. Amino acid sequence: CASSEGQYYEQYF.

The table lists this clonotype with many counts. This chain links TRBV19 with TRBJ1-5, with 9 positions matching TRBD1. Germline CDR1 is LNHDA and CDR2 is SQIVND (reference sequence). V shed 7 bases and J 7 bases; nucleotides not matched to a gene: 8. The CDR3 consists of 14 residues. The CDR3 bases are TGTGCCAGTACCTGGACAGGGGAGACGCAGCCCCAGCATTTT. Translation gives CASTWTGETQPQHF.

This clonotype has a count of ten or more. The chain couples TRBV5-5 to TRBJ2-5; D gene unclear. V lost 0 bases and J lost 3, with 9 bases in between. Per germline, CDR1 SGHKS and CDR2 YYEKEE (reference sequence). There are 14 residues in the CDR3. CDR3 DNA: TGTGCCAGCAGCTTGGTGGTTGGTAAAGAGACCCAGTACTTC. Translated: CASSLVVGKETQYF.

A few counts support this clonotype. The chain recombines TRBV5-6 with TRBJ2-7; TRBD2 is a possible D gene (5 bases). The CDR3 contains 17 residues. Germline loops: CDR1 SGHDT, CDR2 YYEEEE. With 4 bases removed from V and 4 bases from J, the gap between germline ends came to 24 bases. The CDR3 nucleotides read TGTGCCAGCAGCCAATTCGGACCCTCGGGAAGAATGTACGAGCAGTACTTC. It encodes CASSQFGPSGRMYEQYF.

The CDR3 nucleotides are TGTGCCAGCAGCAAGGGGGCAGCGGGAGTCACAGATACGCAGTATTTT. It translates to CASSKGAAGVTDTQYF. The chain uses TRBV6-1 and TRBJ2-3; maybe TRBD2 (8 bases). CDR1 and CDR2 (germline): MNHNS, SASEGT. V was cut by 6 bases and J by 2 bases, with 18 bases left in between. The CDR3 loop spans 16 amino acids.

The table lists this clonotype with a few counts. The CDR3 region is CATSSTSRTSYEQYF. The DNA of the CDR3 is TGTGCCACCAGCTCGACTAGCAGAACCTCCTACGAGCAGTACTTC. The gene calls are TRBV15 and TRBJ2-7, with TRBD2 matching over 7 bases. CDR3 length: 15 amino acids. Per germline, CDR1 LNHNV and CDR2 YYDKDF (reference sequence). V shed 5 bases, J shed 0 bases, and the junction held 7 bases outside the gene matches.

This chain uses TRBV5-5 with TRBJ2-7; either TRBD1 or TRBD2 may fit D (5 bases each). The CDR3 consists of 16 residues. Trimming shortened V by 2 bases and J by 8 bases, and 23 bases separated the two germline ends. Germline V gene data show CDR1 as SGHKS and CDR2 as YYEKEE (reference sequence). CDR3 DNA: TGTGCCAGCAGCTTCGGGAAGGGGCGAAGTTTTTACAAGCAGTACTTC. Protein product: CASSFGKGRSFYKQYF. The whole variable domain, remainder taken from reference TRBV5-5 and TRBJ2-7, is DAGVTQSPTHLIKTRGQQVTLRCSPISGHKSVSWYQQVLGQGPQFIFQYYEKEERGRGNFPDRFSARQFPNYSSELNVNALLLGDSALYLCASSFGKGRSFYKQYFGPGTRLTVT.

In this sample, this clonotype turned up once. A much larger clone is a single base away; this may be a read error. V is TRBV20-1 and J is TRBJ2-5, with D unresolved. The CDR3 is made up of 12 amino acids. The germline V gene has CDR1 DFQATT and CDR2 SNEGSKA (reference sequence). CDR3 sequence (DNA): TGCAGTGCCCAAACGGGCCAAGAGGCCCAGTACTTC. Translating it yields CSAQTGQEAQYF.

Many counts were recorded for this clonotype. The chain recombines TRBV20-1 with TRBJ2-7, with 10 bases lining up with TRBD2. This CDR3 comprises 14 residues. Germline lookup yields CDR1 DFQATT and CDR2 SNEGSKA (reference sequence). The ends lost 1 base at V and 6 bases at J; junction bases unmatched: 6. The chain's CDR3 is CSARGTSGHPEQYF. The CDR3 region has the DNA TGCAGTGCTAGAGGGACTAGCGGTCATCCCGAGCAGTACTTC.

This clonotype has at least ten counts. The rearrangement joins TRBV19 to TRBJ2-1; D is perhaps TRBD2 (6 bases). The germline V gene encodes CDR1 LNHDA and CDR2 SQIVND (reference sequence). CDR3 size: 15 residues. Deletions cut 2 bases from V and 5 bases from J, with 13 bases between. This CDR3 reads CASSIRLLADNEQFF. Here the CDR3 DNA reads TGTGCCAGTAGTATAAGATTACTAGCAGACAATGAGCAGTTCTTC.

There are many counts of this clonotype. The chain carries TRBV12-3 or TRBV12-4 and TRBJ2-2, with 8 bases aligning to TRBD2. The CDR3 totals 16 residues. V was clipped by 3 bases and J by 1 base; unmatched bases: 4. CDR3 in amino acids: CASSFNAGGNTGELFF. CDR3 in DNA: TGTGCCAGCAGTTTTAATGCGGGAGGGAACACCGGGGAGCTGTTTTTT.

This clonotype appeared a few times. This chain links TRBV20-1 with TRBJ1-5; TRBD1 matches 8 bases. Germline CDR1 reads DFQATT; CDR2 reads SNEGSKA (reference sequence). The CDR3 runs 13 residues. Unmatched junction bases numbered 4, after V lost 4 bases and J lost 5 bases. CDR3 region: CSATGQADQPQHF. The CDR3 DNA reads as TGCAGTGCTACGGGACAGGCTGATCAGCCCCAGCATTTT.

CDR3 DNA: TGTGCCTGGAGTACTAGCGGGGGGTACGAGCAGTACTTC. It encodes CAWSTSGGYEQYF. V is TRBV30 and J is TRBJ2-7; the match to TRBD2 covers 12 bases. The CDR3 contains 13 residues. The trim removed 2 bases at V and 4 bases at J, leaving 0 bases unmatched. Germline CDR1 reads GTSNPN; CDR2 reads SVGIG (reference sequence). The full variable domain, completed using reference TRBV30 and TRBJ2-7, is SQTIHQWPATLVQPVGSPLSLECTVEGTSNPNLYWYRQAAGRGLQLLFYSVGIGQISSEVPQNLSASRPQDRQFILSSKKLLLSDSGFYLCAWSTSGGYEQYFGPGTRLTVT.